This T cell receptor beta chain was sequenced for a study of cytomegalovirus exposure and HLA in healthy donors. Trimming cost V 1 base and J 5 bases, with 18 bases left between them. CDR3 length: 17 amino acids. Germline V CDR1 and CDR2: MGHRA, YSYEKL. The PCR used 60 Vbeta and 13 Jbeta primers. The protocol was immunoSEQ multiplex PCR, while the TCRdb copy is restricted to in-frame clones and leaves out a portion. The data contain 70,000 to 90,000 clones, 65% to 80% of them singletons. This TCR derives from a man in his sixties in good health and CMV-seronegative. Sequenced: PBMCs. The chain combines TRBV4-1 with TRBJ2-1; perhaps TRBD2 as D (6 bases). CDR3 loop: CASSQVGLREWDNEQFF. CDR3 nucleotide sequence: TGCGCCAGCAGCCAAGTTGGCCTCCGGGAGTGGGACAATGAGCAGTTCTTC.